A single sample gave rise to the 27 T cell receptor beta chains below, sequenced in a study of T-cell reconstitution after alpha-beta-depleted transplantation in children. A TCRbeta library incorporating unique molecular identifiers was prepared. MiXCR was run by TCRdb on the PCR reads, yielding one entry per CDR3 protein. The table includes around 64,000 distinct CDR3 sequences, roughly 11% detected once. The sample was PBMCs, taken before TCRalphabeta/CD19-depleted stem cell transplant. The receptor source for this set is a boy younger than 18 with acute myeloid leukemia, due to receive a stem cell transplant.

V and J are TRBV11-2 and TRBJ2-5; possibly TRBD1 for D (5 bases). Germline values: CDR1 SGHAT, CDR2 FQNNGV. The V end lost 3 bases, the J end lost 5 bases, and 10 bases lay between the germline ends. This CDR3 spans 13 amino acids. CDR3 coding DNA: TGTGCCAGCAGCTTGCGACAGCCGGAGACCCAGTACTTC. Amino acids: CASSLRQPETQYF. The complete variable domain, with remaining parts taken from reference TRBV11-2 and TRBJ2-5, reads EAGVAQSPRYKIIEKRQSVAFWCNPISGHATLYWYQQILGQGPKLLIQFQNNGVVDDSQLPKDRFSAERLKGVDSTLKIQPAKLEDSAVYLCASSLRQPETQYFGPGTRLLVL.

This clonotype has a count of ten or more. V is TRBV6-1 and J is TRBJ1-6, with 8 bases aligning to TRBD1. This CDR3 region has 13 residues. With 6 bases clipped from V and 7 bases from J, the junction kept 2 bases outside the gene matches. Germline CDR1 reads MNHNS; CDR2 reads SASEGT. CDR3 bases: TGTGCCAGCAGCCGGACAGGGAATTCACCCCTCCACTTT. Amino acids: CASSRTGNSPLHF.

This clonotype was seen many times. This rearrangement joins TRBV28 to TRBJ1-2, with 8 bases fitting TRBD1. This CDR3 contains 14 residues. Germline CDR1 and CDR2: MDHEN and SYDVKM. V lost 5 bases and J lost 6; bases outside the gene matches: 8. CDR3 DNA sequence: TGTGCCAGCAGTCTAGAGGACAGGGTGAATGGCTACACCTTC. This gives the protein CASSLEDRVNGYTF.

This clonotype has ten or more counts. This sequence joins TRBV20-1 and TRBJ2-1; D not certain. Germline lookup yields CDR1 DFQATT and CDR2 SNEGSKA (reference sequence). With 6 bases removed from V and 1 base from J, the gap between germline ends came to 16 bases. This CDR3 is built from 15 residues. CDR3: CSADEQTPSYNEQFF. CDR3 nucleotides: TGCAGTGCCGATGAACAAACCCCATCCTACAATGAGCAGTTCTTC.

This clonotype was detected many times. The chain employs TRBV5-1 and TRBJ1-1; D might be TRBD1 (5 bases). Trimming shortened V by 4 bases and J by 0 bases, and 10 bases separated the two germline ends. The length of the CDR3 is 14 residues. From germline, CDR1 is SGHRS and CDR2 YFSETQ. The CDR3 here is CASSPTGMNTEAFF. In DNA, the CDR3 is TGCGCCAGCAGCCCCACAGGCATGAACACTGAAGCTTTCTTT.

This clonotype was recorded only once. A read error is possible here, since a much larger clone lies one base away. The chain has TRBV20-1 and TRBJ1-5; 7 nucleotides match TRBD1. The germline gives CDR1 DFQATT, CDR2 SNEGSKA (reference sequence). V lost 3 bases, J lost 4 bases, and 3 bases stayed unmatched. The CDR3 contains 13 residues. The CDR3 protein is CSASLTGNQPQHF. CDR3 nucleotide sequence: TGCAGTGCTAGTCTGACAGGGAATCAGCCCCAGCATTTT.

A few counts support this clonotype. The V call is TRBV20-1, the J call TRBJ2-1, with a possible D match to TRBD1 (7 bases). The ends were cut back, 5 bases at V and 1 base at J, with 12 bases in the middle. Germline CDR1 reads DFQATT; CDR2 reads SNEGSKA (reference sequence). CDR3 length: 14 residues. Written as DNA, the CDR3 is TGCAGTGCTGGAGGGGACAGTTCCTACAATGAGCAGTTCTTC. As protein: CSAGGDSSYNEQFF.

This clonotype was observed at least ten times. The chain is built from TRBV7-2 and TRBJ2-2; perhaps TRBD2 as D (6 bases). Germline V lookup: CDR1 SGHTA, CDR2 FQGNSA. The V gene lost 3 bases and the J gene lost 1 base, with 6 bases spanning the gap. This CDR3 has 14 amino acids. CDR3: CASSFSGNTGELFF. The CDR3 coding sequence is TGTGCCAGCAGCTTTAGCGGGAACACCGGGGAGCTGTTTTTT.

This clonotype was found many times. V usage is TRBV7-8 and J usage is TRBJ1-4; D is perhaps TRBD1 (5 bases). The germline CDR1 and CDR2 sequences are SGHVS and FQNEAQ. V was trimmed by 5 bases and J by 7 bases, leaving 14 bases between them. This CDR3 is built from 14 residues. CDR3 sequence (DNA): TGTGCCAGCAGCCGGGGACTGATGATTGAAAAACTGTTTTTT. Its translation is CASSRGLMIEKLFF.

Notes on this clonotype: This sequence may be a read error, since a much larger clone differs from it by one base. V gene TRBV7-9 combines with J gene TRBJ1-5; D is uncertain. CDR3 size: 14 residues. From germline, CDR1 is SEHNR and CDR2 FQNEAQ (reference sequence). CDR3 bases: TGTGCCAGCAGCTTCCTCGGTAGCAATCAGCCCAAGCATTTT. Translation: CASSFLGSNQPKHF.

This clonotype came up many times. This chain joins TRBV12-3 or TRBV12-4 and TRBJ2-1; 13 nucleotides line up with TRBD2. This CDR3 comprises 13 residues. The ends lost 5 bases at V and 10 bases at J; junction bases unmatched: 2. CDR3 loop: CASSRTSGGEQFF. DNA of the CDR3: TGTGCCAGCAGTCGGACTAGCGGGGGAGAGCAGTTCTTC.

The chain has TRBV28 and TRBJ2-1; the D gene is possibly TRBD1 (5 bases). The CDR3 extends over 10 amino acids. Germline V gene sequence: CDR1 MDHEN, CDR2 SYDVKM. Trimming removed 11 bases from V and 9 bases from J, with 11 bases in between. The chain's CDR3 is CASQGSEQFF. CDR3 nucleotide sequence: TGTGCCTCCCAGGGTAGTGAGCAGTTCTTC. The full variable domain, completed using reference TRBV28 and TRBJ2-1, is DVKVTQSSRYLVKRTGEKVFLECVQDMDHENMFWYRQDPGLGLRLIYFSYDVKMKEKGDIPEGYSVSREKKERFSLILESASTNQTSMYLCASQGSEQFFGPGTRLTVL.

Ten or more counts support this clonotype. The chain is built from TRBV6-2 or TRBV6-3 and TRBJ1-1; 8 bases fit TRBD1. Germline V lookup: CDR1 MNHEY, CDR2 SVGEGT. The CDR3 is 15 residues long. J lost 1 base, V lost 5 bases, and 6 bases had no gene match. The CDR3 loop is CASSPTGTGNTEAFF. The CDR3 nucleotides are TGTGCCAGCAGTCCGACCGGGACAGGGAACACTGAAGCTTTCTTT.

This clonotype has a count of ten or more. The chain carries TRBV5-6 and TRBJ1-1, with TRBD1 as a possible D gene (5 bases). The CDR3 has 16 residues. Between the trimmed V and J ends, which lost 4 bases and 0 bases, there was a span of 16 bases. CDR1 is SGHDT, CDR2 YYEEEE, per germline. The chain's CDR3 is CASSTVGREVNTEAFF. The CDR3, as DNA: TGTGCCAGCAGCACCGTGGGGCGAGAAGTGAACACTGAAGCTTTCTTT.

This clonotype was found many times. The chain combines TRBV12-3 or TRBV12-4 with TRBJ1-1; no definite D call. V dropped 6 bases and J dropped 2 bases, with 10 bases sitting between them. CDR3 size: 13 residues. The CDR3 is CASRPMSNTEAFF. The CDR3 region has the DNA TGTGCCAGCAGGCCTATGAGCAACACTGAAGCTTTCTTT.

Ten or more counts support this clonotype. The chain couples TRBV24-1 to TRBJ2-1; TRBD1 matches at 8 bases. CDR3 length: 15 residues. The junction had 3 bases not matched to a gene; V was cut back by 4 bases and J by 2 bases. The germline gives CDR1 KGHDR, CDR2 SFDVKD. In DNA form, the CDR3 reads TGTGCCACCAGTGACACAGGGGGTCCCTACAATGAGCAGTTCTTC. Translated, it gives CATSDTGGPYNEQFF.

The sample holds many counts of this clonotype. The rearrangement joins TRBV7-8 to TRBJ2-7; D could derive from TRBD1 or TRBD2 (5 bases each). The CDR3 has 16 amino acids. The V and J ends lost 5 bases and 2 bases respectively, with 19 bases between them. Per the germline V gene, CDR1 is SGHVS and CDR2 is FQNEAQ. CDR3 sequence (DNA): TGTGCCAGCAGCCTACAGCGGACAAAACCTCCCTACGAGCAGTACTTC. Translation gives CASSLQRTKPPYEQYF. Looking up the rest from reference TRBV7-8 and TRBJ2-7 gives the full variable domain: GAGVSQSPRYKVAKRGQDVALRCDPISGHVSLFWYQQALGQGPEFLTYFQNEAQLDKSGLPSDRFFAERPEGSVSTLKIQRTQQEDSAVYLCASSLQRTKPPYEQYFGPGTRLTVT.

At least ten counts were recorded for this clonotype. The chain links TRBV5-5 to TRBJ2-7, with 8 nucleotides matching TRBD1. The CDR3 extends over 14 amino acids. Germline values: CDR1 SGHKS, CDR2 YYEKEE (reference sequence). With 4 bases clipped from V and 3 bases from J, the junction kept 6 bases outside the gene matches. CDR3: CASSPGQGFYEQYV. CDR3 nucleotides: TGTGCCAGCAGCCCCGGACAGGGCTTCTACGAGCAGTACGTC.

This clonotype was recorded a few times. CDR3 sequence (DNA): TGCGCCAGCAGCTTGACAGGGCCAAAGGGGAATGAGCAGTTCTTC. Translating gives CASSLTGPKGNEQFF. The chain links TRBV5-1 to TRBJ2-1, with D perhaps matching TRBD1 (6 bases). Germline V gene sequence: CDR1 SGHRS, CDR2 YFSETQ. Trimming took off 1 base at V and 7 bases at J, with 15 bases between the two ends. This CDR3 has 15 amino acids.

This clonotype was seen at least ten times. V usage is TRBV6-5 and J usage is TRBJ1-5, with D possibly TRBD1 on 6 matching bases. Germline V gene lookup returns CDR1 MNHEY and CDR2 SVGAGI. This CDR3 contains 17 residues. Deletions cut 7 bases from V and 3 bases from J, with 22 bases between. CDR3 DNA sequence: TGTGCCAGCAATCCAGGGGCAGGGCAGGGCATCAATCAGCCCCAGCATTTT. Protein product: CASNPGAGQGINQPQHF.

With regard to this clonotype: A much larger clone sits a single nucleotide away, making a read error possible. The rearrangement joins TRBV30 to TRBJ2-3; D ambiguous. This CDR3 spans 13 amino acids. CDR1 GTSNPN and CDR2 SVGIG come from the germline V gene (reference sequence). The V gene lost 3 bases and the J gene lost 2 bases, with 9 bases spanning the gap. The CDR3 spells CAWSLAFTDTQYF. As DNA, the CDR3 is TGTGCCTGGAGCCTCGCTTTCACAGATACGCAGTATTTT.

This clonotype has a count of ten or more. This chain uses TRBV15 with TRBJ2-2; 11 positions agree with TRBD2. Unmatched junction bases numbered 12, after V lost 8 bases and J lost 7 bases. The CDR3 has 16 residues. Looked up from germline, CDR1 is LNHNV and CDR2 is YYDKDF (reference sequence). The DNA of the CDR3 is TGTGCCACCTCTAGATTAGCGGGAGGGCCTGGCGGGGAGCTGTTTTTT. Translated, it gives CATSRLAGGPGGELFF.

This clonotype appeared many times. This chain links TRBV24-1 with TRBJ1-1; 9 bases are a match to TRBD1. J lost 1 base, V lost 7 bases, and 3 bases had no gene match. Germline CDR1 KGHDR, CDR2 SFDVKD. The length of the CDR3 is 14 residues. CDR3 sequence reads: CATRQGAQNTEAFF. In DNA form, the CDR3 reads TGTGCCACCAGACAGGGGGCTCAGAACACTGAAGCTTTCTTT.

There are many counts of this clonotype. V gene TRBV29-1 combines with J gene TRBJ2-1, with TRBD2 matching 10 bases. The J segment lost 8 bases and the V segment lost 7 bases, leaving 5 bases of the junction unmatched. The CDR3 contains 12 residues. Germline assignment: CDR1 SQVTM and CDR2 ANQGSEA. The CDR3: CSESLAGDEQFF. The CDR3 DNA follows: TGCAGCGAATCCCTAGCGGGGGATGAGCAGTTCTTC.

CDR3 nucleotides: TGTGCCAGCAGCTTAGGACGGAAAAACACTGAAGCTTTCTTT. It encodes CASSLGRKNTEAFF. The gene calls are TRBV7-2 and TRBJ1-1; D is unclear. The CDR3 extends over 14 amino acids. Per the germline V gene, CDR1 is SGHTA and CDR2 is FQGNSA. V was clipped by 1 base and J by 2 bases, with 8 bases between them.

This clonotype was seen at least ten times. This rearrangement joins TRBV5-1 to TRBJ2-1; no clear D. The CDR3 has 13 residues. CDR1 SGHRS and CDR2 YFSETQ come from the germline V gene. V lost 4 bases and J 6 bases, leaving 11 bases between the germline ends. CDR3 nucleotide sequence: TGCGCCAGCAGCGGGATGGACCGCAATGAGCAGTTCTTC. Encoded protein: CASSGMDRNEQFF.

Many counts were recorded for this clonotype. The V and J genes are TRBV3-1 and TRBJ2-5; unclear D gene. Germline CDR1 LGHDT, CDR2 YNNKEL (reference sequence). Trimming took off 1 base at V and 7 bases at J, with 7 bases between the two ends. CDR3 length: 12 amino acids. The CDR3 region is CASSQVERTQYF. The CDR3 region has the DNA TGTGCCAGCAGCCAAGTGGAGAGGACCCAGTACTTC.